This T cell receptor (beta chain) was profiled in a study of vaccination effects on CD4 cells after COVID-19 (dated by TCRdb to about 2022). Background for the entire study: Each participant got two doses of an mRNA SARS-CoV-2 vaccine, either BNT162b2 or mRNA-1273. Cultures from other donors in the study were sequenced with the Oncomine TCR Beta short-read assay on an Illumina iSeq 100. Altogether, around 9 COVID-19 convalescent patients and several SARS-CoV-2-naive healthy vaccine recipients made up the full study. In both COVID-19 convalescent patients and infection-naive vaccine recipients, the study compared SARS-CoV-2 spike-specific CD4+ TCR repertoires from before mRNA vaccination with those from after it.

The ViraFEST assay stimulated PBMC with viral peptide pools and then used TCR sequencing to identify antigen-specific CD4+ T cell clonotypes by expansion. After more than 9 days of culture, CD4+ T cells were isolated with the EasySep CD4+ T cell isolation kit. Negative nucleocapsid antibody results before and after vaccination confirmed that the healthy vaccine recipients had no prior SARS-CoV-2 infection. Some 2 million PBMC per well were cultured in IMDM with approximately 5% human AB serum, 10 IU/ml IL-2 and gentamicin, plus 10 ug/ml peptides. On days 3 and 7, half of the culture medium was replaced with fresh IL-2-containing medium. Unless noted otherwise, every peptide stimulation condition was grown in triplicate wells. Using Ficoll-Paque Plus gradient centrifugation, PBMC were separated from whole blood and then either used fresh or cryopreserved at -140C. The overlapping peptide pools covered the spike proteins of SARS-CoV-2 and of the common cold coronaviruses HCoV-NL63, HCoV-OC43 and HCoV-229E. Genomic DNA was extracted from cultured CD4+ T cells with the QIAamp micro DNA kit.

Library preparation used the immunoSEQ multiplex PCR assay. DNA from the CD4+ T cells that had been cultured and isolated underwent TCR beta CDR3 sequencing. From the authors' description of their analysis: Non-productive TCR sequences were discarded, and reads were trimmed to the CDR3 region, with only CDR3s of 7 or more amino acids retained. Antigen-specific clonotypes were identified using the MANAFEST web app by comparison of expansion in peptide wells against reference cultures. To be called positive, a clone needed expansion at FDR<0.05 compared with the reference and with all other wells, an odds ratio greater than 5, and a frequency greater than 0.1% in two replicate wells. A clonotype was called cross-reactive if it was significantly expanded both in SARS-CoV-2 spike wells and in at least one common cold coronavirus spike condition. Using the stringdist R package, CDR3 similarity was measured by Levenshtein distance, and unrooted trees were constructed with ape in R 3.6.1. TCRdb carries this immuneACCESS record with in-frame sequences only. Its versions omit some clonotypes, under half of them owing to an unresolved V gene in the studies checked, with the rest unexplained. V, J and clone size are those of that table, while D and trimming were read from the DNA. In this sample the table shows 20,000 to 25,000 clones, roughly 70% of which occur a single time. The ten largest clones add up to more than 9% of the sample.

The germline V gene (reference sequence) sets CDR1 to SGHAT and CDR2 to FQDESV. The CDR3, cysteine through phenylalanine, is 15 amino acids long. Just CDR3 DNA is preserved here, 45 bases in frame from base 1. The V and J ends are trimmed by 5 bases and 5 bases, leaving 16 bases between them. About this clone itself: Which antigen it targets is not known. No much larger clone exists at a distance of one base, and base qualities are not known.

Beyond this particular receptor, the publication reports: The study was limited by a small number of convalescent patients and lacked early post-infection timepoints. Clones induced by infection and clones induced by vaccination both contracted markedly at late timepoints after vaccination, which fits with T cell responses waning over time. Among healthy vaccine recipients, nearly all vaccine-induced clones were SARS-CoV-2 mono-reactive, and only 1 of 255 was cross-reactive with common cold coronaviruses.

Recombination joined TRBV11-1 with TRBJ2-1; perhaps TRBD1 is the D gene, with 5 bases matching. This receptor was identified in a human donor who received a COVID-19 vaccine. Sequencing was performed on CD4+ T cells from PBMCs cultured with HCoV-NL63 spike peptides, taken before COVID-19 vaccination. In light of the paper, this sample's cell subset or site label describes: HCoV-NL63 spike overlapping peptide pool stimulation. The bases are TGTGCCAGCAGCCAGCCTCTAGGGGTTAACAATGAGCAGTTCTTC. This sequence encodes CASSQPLGVNNEQFF.